These 25 T cell receptor beta chains share one sample of origin, sequenced in a study of blood T cells in healthy people across ages. Next came a second PCR, run for about 6 to 12 cycles, which used a sample-barcoded 5' primer along with a J-beta primer mix. TCRdb re-called the 5' RACE reads through MiXCR, storing one row per CDR3 protein. The table records 1.5 million to 2 million distinct CDR3 sequences, approximately 30% of them present only once. The sample consisted of blood. These receptor sequences come from a woman under 40 in good health.

V gene TRBV7-2 combines with J gene TRBJ2-7; the match to TRBD2 covers 10 bases. Germline CDR1 is SGHTA and CDR2 is FQGNSA. The CDR3 is made up of 17 amino acids. V trimming: 1 base; J trimming: 2 bases; junction bases outside the gene matches: 8. The CDR3 loop reads CASSLVLKRGGPYEQYF. The CDR3 DNA reads TGTGCCAGCAGCTTAGTGCTAAAGCGGGGGGGCCCCTACGAGCAGTACTTC.

This clonotype has a handful of counts. The junction departs from the called germline gene at one end, perhaps through a read error. The V and J genes are TRBV4-1 and TRBJ1-2, with 11 bases that match TRBD1. This CDR3 is 14 amino acids long. From germline, CDR1 is MGHRA and CDR2 YSYEKL. This CDR3 is CARSQGTGGIGYTF. CDR3 nucleotide sequence: TGCGCCCGCAGCCAAGGGACAGGGGGTATTGGCTACACCTTC.

This clonotype showed up just a few times. The rearrangement joins TRBV9 to TRBJ1-1; 7 bases are shared with TRBD1. Germline assignment: CDR1 SGDLS and CDR2 YYNGEE. Unmatched junction bases numbered 7, after V lost 0 bases and J lost 2 bases. This CDR3 is 16 amino acids long. CDR3 loop: CASSVGQGLQNTEAFF. CDR3 nucleotides: TGTGCCAGCAGCGTAGGACAGGGACTACAAAACACTGAAGCTTTCTTT.

This chain's CDR3 is CASSSGTGLKTRFF. The CDR3 coding sequence is TGTGCCAGCAGCTCCGGGACAGGGCTCAAAACCAGGTTCTTC. The rearrangement joins TRBV7-2 to TRBJ2-1; TRBD1 matches 9 bases. Germline assignment: CDR1 SGHTA and CDR2 FQGNSA. J lost 15 bases, V lost 4 bases, and 13 bases had no gene match. The CDR3 sequence is 14 residues long.

The chain uses TRBV29-1 and TRBJ2-1; D remains unclear. This CDR3 is built from 13 residues. With 8 bases removed from V and 0 bases from J, the gap between germline ends came to 11 bases. Per the germline V gene, CDR1 is SQVTM and CDR2 is ANQGSEA. CDR3 protein: CSHRPSSYNEQFF. In DNA form, the CDR3 reads TGCAGCCACAGACCGAGCTCCTACAATGAGCAGTTCTTC.

This clonotype was counted at least ten times. V usage is TRBV12-3 or TRBV12-4 and J usage is TRBJ1-4; D remains ambiguous. With 6 bases removed from V and 0 bases from J, the gap between germline ends came to 8 bases. The CDR3 is 14 residues long. CDR3 loop: CASRRAATNEKLFF. In nucleotides, the CDR3 is TGTGCCAGCAGGAGAGCAGCAACTAATGAAAAACTGTTTTTT.

This clonotype was counted between two and nine times. This chain joins TRBV7-2 and TRBJ2-5; 7 bases map to TRBD1. V shed 2 bases and J 2 bases; nucleotides not matched to a gene: 5. This CDR3 is built from 15 residues. Germline CDR1 and CDR2: SGHTA and FQGNSA. The CDR3 DNA is TGTGCCAGCAGCTTACTTGGGACAGAACAAGAGACCCAGTACTTC. It is translated as CASSLLGTEQETQYF.

The V and J genes are TRBV9 and TRBJ2-2; a weak D match, TRBD1 (6 bases). Germline CDR1 and CDR2: SGDLS and YYNGEE. CDR3 length: 17 residues. Trimming removed 0 bases from V and 1 base from J, with 13 bases in between. The CDR3 coding sequence is TGTGCCAGCAGCGTAGGGGCTCGGACAGTGAACACCGGGGAGCTGTTTTTT. It is translated as CASSVGARTVNTGELFF.

The chain links TRBV5-1 to TRBJ2-1; TRBD2 agrees at 16 bases. Germline-derived CDR1 and CDR2 are SGHRS and YFSETQ. Trimming cost V 6 bases and J 7 bases; bases outside gene matches: 7. This CDR3 has 16 residues. Written as DNA, the CDR3 is TGCGCCAGCACCCCGGGACTAGCGGGAGGGGGGAATGAGCAGTTCTTC. Translated, it gives CASTPGLAGGGNEQFF.

In its sample, this clonotype was seen once. At one boundary the junction diverges from the germline segment, which might be a read error. The chain carries TRBV12-3 or TRBV12-4 and TRBJ2-3; 9 bases are shared with TRBD1. This CDR3 has 15 amino acids. CDR3 in DNA: TGCGCCAGCAGTACCCGGACAGGGGCCCTAGATGCGCAGTATTTT. Residues: CASSTRTGALDAQYF.

This clonotype was recorded once. A read error may explain this, as a much larger clone is one base away. The V gene is TRBV28, the J gene TRBJ2-7; D could derive from TRBD1 or TRBD2 (5 bases each). The CDR3 sequence is 13 residues long. Germline values: CDR1 MDHEN, CDR2 SYDVKM. CDR3 amino acids: CASRRDPTYERYF. The CDR3 DNA is TGTGCCAGCAGGAGGGACCCCACCTACGAGCGGTACTTC.

This clonotype was seen at least ten times. This sequence joins TRBV24-1 and TRBJ2-7; D may correspond to TRBD1 or TRBD2 (6 bases each). The germline V gene has CDR1 KGHDR and CDR2 SFDVKD. The CDR3 is made up of 15 amino acids. V lost 2 bases and J 2 bases, leaving 12 bases between the germline ends. CDR3 bases: TGTGCCACCAGTGATTCCCAGGGGAGGACCTACGAGCAGTACTTC. Translation gives CATSDSQGRTYEQYF.

Remarks on this clonotype: The CDR3 does not end in the conserved phenylalanine or tryptophan, so this is likely a read error. The chain links TRBV18 to TRBJ2-5; unclear D gene. Gene TRBJ2-7 matches the end of the DNA better, so the J call may be wrong. Germline CDR1 reads KGHSH; CDR2 reads LQKENI. The CDR3 spans 15 residues. CDR3 amino acids: CASSPPGRPKDEQYS. CDR3 DNA sequence: TGTGCCAGCTCACCACCGGGCAGGCCCAAAGACGAGCAGTACTCC.

This clonotype was observed a single time. This chain joins TRBV11-2 and TRBJ2-1; 9 positions agree with TRBD1. The junction had 9 bases not matched to a gene; V was cut back by 7 bases and J by 8 bases. Germline V gene lookup returns CDR1 SGHAT and CDR2 FQNNGV. This CDR3 comprises 14 residues. The CDR3 nucleotides read TGTGCCAGCATCGCCGGGACAGGGAACTATGAGCAGTTCTTC. This codes for CASIAGTGNYEQFF.

This clonotype was counted a few times. The chain is built from TRBV6-1 and TRBJ2-7; the D call may be TRBD1 or TRBD2 (5 bases each). The CDR3 sequence is 17 residues long. Germline assignment: CDR1 MNHNS and CDR2 SASEGT. V was clipped by 6 bases and J by 3 bases, with 24 bases between them. CDR3 sequence: CASSRDRRDGRHYEQYF. CDR3 nucleotide sequence: TGTGCCAGCAGCCGTGACCGCCGGGACGGAAGGCACTACGAGCAGTACTTC.

There are many counts of this clonotype. The chain uses TRBV29-1 and TRBJ2-5, with 7 bases that match TRBD2. V was clipped by 1 base and J by 4 bases; unmatched bases: 6. Germline V gives CDR1 SQVTM, CDR2 ANQGSEA. The CDR3 has 14 residues. The CDR3 spells CSVEGSRGRETQYF. DNA of the CDR3: TGCAGCGTTGAAGGCTCGCGGGGGAGAGAGACCCAGTACTTC.

The chain recombines TRBV29-1 with TRBJ1-6, with TRBD1 identical over 8 bases. Germline assignment: CDR1 SQVTM and CDR2 ANQGSEA. V gave up 4 bases and J gave up 6 bases; unmatched junction bases: 5. CDR3 length: 14 residues. Here the CDR3 reads CSVGTGTSNSPLHF. The CDR3, as DNA: TGCAGCGTTGGGACAGGGACGAGTAATTCACCCCTCCACTTT.

This clonotype came up a few times. The chain carries TRBV7-9 and TRBJ1-1, with TRBD1 as a possible D gene (5 bases). Germline CDR1 SEHNR, CDR2 FQNEAQ (reference sequence). Trimming removed 1 base at V and 11 bases at J, with 14 bases between. The CDR3 runs 13 residues. The CDR3 coding sequence is TGTGCCAGCAGCTTAGAGGGGCCAAACGTGGCTTTCTTT. It encodes CASSLEGPNVAFF.

This clonotype was counted at least ten times. The chain has TRBV29-1 and TRBJ2-7; 7 bases align to TRBD1. The V and J ends lost 3 bases and 5 bases, in that order; junction bases with no gene match: 7. The CDR3 is 13 amino acids. Germline loops: CDR1 SQVTM, CDR2 ANQGSEA. The CDR3, as DNA: TGCAGCGTTGAGGGGGACAGCCTTAACGAGCAGTACTTC. It yields the protein CSVEGDSLNEQYF.

This clonotype has a count of ten or more. Here the CDR3 DNA reads TGCAGCGCCCAAAGGGGACAGCAATACGAGCAGTACTTC. Protein: CSAQRGQQYEQYF. The chain links TRBV29-1 to TRBJ2-7, with 7 bases aligning to TRBD1. Trimming removed 7 bases from V and 4 bases from J; junction bases left unmatched: 10. The CDR3 sequence is 13 residues long. The germline V gene has CDR1 SQVTM and CDR2 ANQGSEA.

The J gene is TRBJ1-5, the V gene TRBV19; D is uncertain. The length of the CDR3 is 15 residues. CDR1 LNHDA and CDR2 SQIVND come from the germline V gene (reference sequence). V was pared by 5 bases and J by 4 bases, with 15 bases between. CDR3 nucleotide sequence: TGTGCCAGTAGTCTAGGACGGACGACTAATCAGCCCCAGCATTTT. Protein product: CASSLGRTTNQPQHF.

This clonotype was recorded a few times. One junction end disagrees with the germline gene, perhaps due to a read error. The chain recombines TRBV5-1 with TRBJ1-5; no clear D. The germline V gene encodes CDR1 SGHRS and CDR2 YFSETQ. The CDR3 totals 13 residues. The CDR3: CVSSLTPGQPQHF. In nucleotides, the CDR3 is TGCGTCAGCAGCTTGACCCCGGGACAGCCCCAGCATTTT.

This clonotype was counted at least ten times. The chain employs TRBV20-1 and TRBJ2-7; D perhaps matches TRBD1 (6 bases). Per the germline V gene, CDR1 is DFQATT and CDR2 is SNEGSKA (reference sequence). V dropped 5 bases and J dropped 2 bases, with 10 bases sitting between them. The CDR3 is 12 residues long. In DNA, the CDR3 is TGCAGTGCTGGGGACAAGCCCTACGAGCAGTACTTC. This translates into CSAGDKPYEQYF.

The chain links TRBV11-2 to TRBJ1-5, with 7 positions matching TRBD1. This CDR3 is built from 16 residues. Trimming at V came to 5 bases and at J to 0 bases, leaving 7 bases not matched to a gene. Looked up from germline, CDR1 is SGHAT and CDR2 is FQNNGV. The CDR3: CASSRTGVNSNQPQHF. The DNA of the CDR3 is TGTGCCAGCAGCCGAACAGGGGTTAATAGCAATCAGCCCCAGCATTTT.

The CDR3 reads CASSLLRSGTPDTQYF. CDR3 bases: TGTGCCAGCAGCTTATTGAGGAGCGGGACCCCAGATACGCAGTATTTT. This chain joins TRBV7-2 and TRBJ2-3; 7 bases map to TRBD2. Trimming at V came to 2 bases and at J to 4 bases, leaving 9 bases not matched to a gene. The CDR3 runs 16 residues. CDR1 is SGHTA and CDR2 is FQGNSA in the germline V gene.